There are a few counts of the clone carrying this T cell receptor (beta chain). The data originate from a study of early T cells in non-severe SARS-CoV-2 infection. TCRdb reanalysed the 5' RACE reads using MiXCR and keeps one entry per CDR3 protein. This table holds tens of thousands of distinct CDR3 sequences, about 12% found once. This TCR was recovered from an adult who was a healthcare worker with PCR-confirmed SARS-CoV-2 infection or an uninfected control (not recorded which). Sequencing was done on a sample of whole blood.

The CDR3: CAISETGGSYNEQFF. CDR3 sequence (DNA): TGTGCCATCAGTGAAACCGGGGGCTCCTACAATGAGCAGTTCTTC. The chain joins TRBV10-3 to TRBJ2-1; D may be TRBD2 (6 bases). Germline V gene sequence: CDR1 ENHRY, CDR2 SYGVKD. Trimming took 3 bases from V and 0 from J, leaving 9 bases between them. The CDR3 is 15 amino acids.